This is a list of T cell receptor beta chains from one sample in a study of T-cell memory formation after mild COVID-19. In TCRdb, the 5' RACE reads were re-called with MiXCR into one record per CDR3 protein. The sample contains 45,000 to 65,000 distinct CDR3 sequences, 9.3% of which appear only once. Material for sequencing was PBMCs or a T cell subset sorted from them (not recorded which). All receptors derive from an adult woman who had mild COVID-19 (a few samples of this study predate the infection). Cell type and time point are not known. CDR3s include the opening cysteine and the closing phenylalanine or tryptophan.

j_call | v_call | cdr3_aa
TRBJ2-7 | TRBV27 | CASAGTPYYEQYF
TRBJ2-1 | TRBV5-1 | CASSLALAANNEQFF
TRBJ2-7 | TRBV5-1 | CASMPVAGGPYEQYF
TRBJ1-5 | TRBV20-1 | CSASPGTGSSNQPQHF
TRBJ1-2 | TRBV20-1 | CSASQGARGYTF
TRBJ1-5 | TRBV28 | CASRLEGAQHF
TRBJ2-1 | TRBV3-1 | CASSQDLGLAGGEQFF
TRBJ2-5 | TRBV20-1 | CSARLGTFLEETQYF
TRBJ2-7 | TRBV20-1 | CSATRGRSSYEQYF
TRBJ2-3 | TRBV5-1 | CASSQGQHTDTQYF
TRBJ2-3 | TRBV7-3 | CASRGQGSTDTQYF
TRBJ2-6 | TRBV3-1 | CASSQPGDSGANVLTF
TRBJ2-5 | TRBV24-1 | CATSERQGIEETQYF
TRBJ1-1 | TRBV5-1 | CASSLRDPRTTEAFF
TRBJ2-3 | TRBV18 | CASSPSRGLAGAVGDTQYF
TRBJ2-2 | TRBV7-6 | CASSLRGGTGELFF
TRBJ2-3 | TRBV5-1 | CASSLATGGGTDTQYF
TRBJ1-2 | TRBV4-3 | CASSQDPLANYGYTF
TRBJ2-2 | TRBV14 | CASSQGPGELFF
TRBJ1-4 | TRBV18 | CASSPGQGGTNEKLFF
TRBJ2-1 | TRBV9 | CASSVGAGGYNEQFF
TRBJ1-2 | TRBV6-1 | CASSEGWTGDYGYTF
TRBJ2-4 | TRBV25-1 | CASSELGSIQYF
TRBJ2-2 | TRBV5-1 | CASSLGIASSLLPGELFF
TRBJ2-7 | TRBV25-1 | CASGTSGYEQYF
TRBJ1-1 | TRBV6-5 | CASSYSRGWGTEAFF
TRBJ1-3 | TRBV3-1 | CASSHDATAASGNTIYF
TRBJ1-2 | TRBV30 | CAWTITGAGGYTF
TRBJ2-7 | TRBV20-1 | CSARDTGTSATYEQYF
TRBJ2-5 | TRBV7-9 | CASSLAGIETQYF
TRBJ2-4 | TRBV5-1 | CASSGTGTGVENIQYF
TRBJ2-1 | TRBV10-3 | CAITSTLAGEKNEQFF
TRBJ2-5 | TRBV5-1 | CASSFRAEETQYF
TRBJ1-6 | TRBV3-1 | CASSQAASRGSNSPLHF
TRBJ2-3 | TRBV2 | CASSVGITDTQYF
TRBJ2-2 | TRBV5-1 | CASRQGGSTGELFF
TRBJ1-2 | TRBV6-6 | CASSYTDSTAGYTF
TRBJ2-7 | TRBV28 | CASSSGTGGVYEQYF
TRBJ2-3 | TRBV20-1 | CSAKGSTDTQYF
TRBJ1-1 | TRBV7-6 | CASSLRSRGRAFF
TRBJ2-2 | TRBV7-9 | CASSLGLAVTGELFF
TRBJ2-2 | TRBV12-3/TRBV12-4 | CASSPLGPAPAGELFF
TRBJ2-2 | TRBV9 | CASSKSQRPGELFF
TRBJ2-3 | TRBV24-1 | CATSERGQRWVTDTQYF
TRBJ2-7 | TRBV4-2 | CASSQVGTSGSYEQYF
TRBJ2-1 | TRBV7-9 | CASRGKQGALSSYNEQFF
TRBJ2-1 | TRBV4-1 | CASSRVNSGGEQFF
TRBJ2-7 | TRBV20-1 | CSARDDGGRYEQYF
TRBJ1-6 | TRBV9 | CASSVTQYNSPLHF
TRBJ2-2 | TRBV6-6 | CASRTFSSSGNTGELFF
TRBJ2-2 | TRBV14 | CASSQEGVANTGELFF
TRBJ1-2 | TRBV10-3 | CAISGKSRGRGGYTF
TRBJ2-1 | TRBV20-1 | CSASEVLAGFNEQFF